This TCR beta chain was profiled in a study of T cells in localized non-small cell lung cancer. Study conclusions and caveats: The study sequenced only one region of the tumor. As a result, intratumor heterogeneity could not be excluded and remains possible. Greater blood T cell density accompanied longer overall survival. The appearance of a median roughly 58 of the top 100 tumor clones was seen in adjacent lung.

Of note for this clone: What it binds is unknown.

Assay: immunoSEQ multiplex PCR; the TCRdb copy retains only in-frame clones and omits some. The sample has 3,000 or so clones; roughly 25% are singletons. V lost 7 bases and J 3 bases, leaving 17 bases between the germline ends. The CDR3 has 15 amino acids. In germline, CDR1 is SGHNT, CDR2 YENEEA. The chain joins TRBV11-3 to TRBJ2-3, with D perhaps TRBD2 (7 bases). The sequence was collected from a man between 40 and 69 years old with stage III lung adenocarcinoma. Sequenced here: lung tumor tissue, sampled before any cancer treatment. The CDR3 loop is CASIATGGQTDTQYF. CDR3 in DNA: TGTGCCAGCATTGCAACGGGGGGCCAAACAGATACGCAGTATTTT. The variable domain in full, completed from reference TRBV11-3 and TRBJ2-3, reads EAGVVQSPRYKIIEKKQPVAFWCNPISGHNTLYWYLQNLGQGPELLIRYENEEAVDDSQLPKDRFSAERLKGVDSTLKIQPAELGDSAVYLCASIATGGQTDTQYFGPGTRLTVL.